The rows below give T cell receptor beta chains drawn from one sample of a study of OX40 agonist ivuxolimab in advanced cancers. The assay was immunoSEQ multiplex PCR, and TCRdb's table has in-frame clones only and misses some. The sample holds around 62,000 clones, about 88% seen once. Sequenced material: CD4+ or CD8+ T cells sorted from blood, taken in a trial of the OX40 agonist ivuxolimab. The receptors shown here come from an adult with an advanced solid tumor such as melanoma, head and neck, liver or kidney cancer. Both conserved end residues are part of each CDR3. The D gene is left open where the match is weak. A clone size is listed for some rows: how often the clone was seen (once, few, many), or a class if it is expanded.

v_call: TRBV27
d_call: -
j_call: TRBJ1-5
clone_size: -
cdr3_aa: CASRAGMWNQPQHF
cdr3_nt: TGTGCCAGCAGAGCAGGAATGTGGAATCAGCCCCAGCATTTT

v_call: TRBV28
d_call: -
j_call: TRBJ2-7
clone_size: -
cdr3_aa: CASSGGPPYEQYF
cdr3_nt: TGTGCCAGCAGCGGCGGGCCCCCCTACGAGCAGTACTTC

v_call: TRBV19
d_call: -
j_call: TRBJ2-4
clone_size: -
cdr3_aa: CASSISTQNIQYF
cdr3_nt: TGTGCCAGTAGTATTTCTACCCAGAACATTCAGTACTTC

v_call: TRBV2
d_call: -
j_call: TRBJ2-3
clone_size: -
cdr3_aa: CASSEGTGTDTQYF
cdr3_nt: TGTGCCAGCAGTGAAGGGACAGGCACAGATACGCAGTATTTT

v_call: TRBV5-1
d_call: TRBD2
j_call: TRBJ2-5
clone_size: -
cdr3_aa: CASSSGLAGVGETQYF
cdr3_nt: TGCGCCAGCAGCTCGGGACTAGCGGGAGTCGGAGAGACCCAGTACTTC

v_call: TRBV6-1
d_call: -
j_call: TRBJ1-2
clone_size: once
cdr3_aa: CASSGGTASRTNYGYTF
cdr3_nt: TGTGCCAGCAGTGGAGGGACGGCCAGTCGGACTAACTATGGCTACACCTTC

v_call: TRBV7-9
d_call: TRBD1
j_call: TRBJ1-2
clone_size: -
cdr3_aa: CASSLGQGGYTF
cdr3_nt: TGTGCCAGCAGCCTTGGACAGGGCGGCTACACCTTC

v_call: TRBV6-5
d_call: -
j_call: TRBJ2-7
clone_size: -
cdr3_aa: CASTDGGRYEQYF
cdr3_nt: TGTGCCAGCACCGATGGGGGAAGGTACGAGCAGTACTTC

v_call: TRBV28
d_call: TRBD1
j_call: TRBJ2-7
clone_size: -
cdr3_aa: CASTPSRGSRYEQYF
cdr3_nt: TGTGCCAGCACTCCTTCCAGGGGGTCGCGCTACGAGCAGTACTTC

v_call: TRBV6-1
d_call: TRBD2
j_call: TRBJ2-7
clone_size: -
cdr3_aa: CASSQGLAGEQYF
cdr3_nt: TGTGCCAGCAGCCAGGGACTAGCTGGCGAGCAGTACTTC

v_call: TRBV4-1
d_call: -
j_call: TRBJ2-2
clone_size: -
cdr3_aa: CASSQAQGVGTGELFF
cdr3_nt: TGCGCCAGCAGCCAAGCGCAGGGCGTGGGTACCGGGGAGCTGTTTTTT

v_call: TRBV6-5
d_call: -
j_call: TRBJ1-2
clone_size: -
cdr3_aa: CASSYSSSVGYGYTF
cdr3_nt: TGTGCCAGCAGTTACTCGTCATCGGTCGGCTATGGCTACACCTTC

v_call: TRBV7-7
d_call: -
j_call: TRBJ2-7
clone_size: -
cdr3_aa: CARPKAYYEQYF
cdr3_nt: TGTGCCCGGCCTAAGGCGTATTACGAGCAGTACTTC

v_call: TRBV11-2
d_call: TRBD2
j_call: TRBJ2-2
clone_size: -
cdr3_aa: CASSLQAGGTGELFF
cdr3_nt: TGTGCCAGCAGCCTGCAAGCGGGAGGCACCGGGGAGCTGTTTTTT

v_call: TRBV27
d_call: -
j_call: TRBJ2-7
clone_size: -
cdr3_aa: CASSLKGYEQYF
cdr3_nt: TGTGCCAGCAGTTTAAAAGGGTACGAGCAGTACTTC

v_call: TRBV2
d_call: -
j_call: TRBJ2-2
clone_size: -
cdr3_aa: CASSGQGTGELFF
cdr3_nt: TGTGCCAGCAGTGGCCAGGGCACCGGGGAGCTGTTTTTT

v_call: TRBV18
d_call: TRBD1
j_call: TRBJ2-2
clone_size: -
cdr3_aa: CASSPTGDISTGELFF
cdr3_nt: TGTGCCAGCTCACCGACAGGGGACATATCCACCGGGGAGCTGTTTTTT

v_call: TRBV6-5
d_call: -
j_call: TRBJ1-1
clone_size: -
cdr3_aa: CASSYVAGTEAFF
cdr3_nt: TGTGCCAGCAGTTACGTGGCCGGCACTGAAGCTTTCTTT

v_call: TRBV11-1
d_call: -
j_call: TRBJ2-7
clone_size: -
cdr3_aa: CASSSGGTVRYEQYF
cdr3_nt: TGTGCCAGCAGCTCGGGAGGGACAGTTCGCTACGAGCAGTACTTC

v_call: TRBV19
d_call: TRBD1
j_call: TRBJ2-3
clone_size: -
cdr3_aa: CASSTDRGRLDTQYF
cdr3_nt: TGTGCCAGTAGTACGGACAGGGGGCGGTTGGATACGCAGTATTTT

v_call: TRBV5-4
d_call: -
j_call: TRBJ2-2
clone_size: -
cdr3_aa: CASSFGDHSTGELFF
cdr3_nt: TGTGCCAGCAGCTTTGGGGACCATTCTACCGGGGAGCTGTTTTTT

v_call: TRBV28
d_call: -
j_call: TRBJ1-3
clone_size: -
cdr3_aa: CASRLQDVRNTIYF
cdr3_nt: TGTGCCAGCAGGCTACAGGACGTTAGAAACACCATATATTTT

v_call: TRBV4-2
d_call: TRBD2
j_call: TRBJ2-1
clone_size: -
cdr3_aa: CASSQEPRLAGGYNEQFF
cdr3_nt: TGTGCCAGCAGCCAAGAGCCGAGACTAGCGGGAGGGTACAATGAGCAGTTCTTC

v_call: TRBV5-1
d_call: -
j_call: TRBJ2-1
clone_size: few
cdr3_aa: CASSLRRQGGSNEQFF
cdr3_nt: TGCGCCAGCAGCTTGAGGCGGCAGGGAGGTAGCAATGAGCAGTTCTTC

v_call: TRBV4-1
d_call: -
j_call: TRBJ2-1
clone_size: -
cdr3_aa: CASSQVGHNEQFF
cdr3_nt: TGCGCCAGCAGCCAAGTAGGCCACAATGAGCAGTTCTTC

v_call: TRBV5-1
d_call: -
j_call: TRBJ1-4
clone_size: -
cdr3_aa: CASTDGSTNEKLFF
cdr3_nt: TGCGCCAGCACCGACGGCTCGACTAATGAAAAACTGTTTTTT

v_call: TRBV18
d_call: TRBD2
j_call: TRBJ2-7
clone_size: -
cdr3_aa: CASSPTSGSAIEQYF
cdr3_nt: TGTGCCAGCTCACCGACTAGCGGGAGTGCTATCGAGCAGTACTTC

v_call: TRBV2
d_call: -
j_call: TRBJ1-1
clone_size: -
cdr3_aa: CASKLDRIVTEAFF
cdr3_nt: TGTGCCAGCAAACTAGACAGGATCGTCACTGAAGCTTTCTTT

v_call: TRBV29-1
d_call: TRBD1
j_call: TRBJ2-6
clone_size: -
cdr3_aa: CSVAGTGPGANVLTF
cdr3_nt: TGCAGCGTGGCCGGGACAGGTCCGGGGGCCAACGTCCTGACTTTC

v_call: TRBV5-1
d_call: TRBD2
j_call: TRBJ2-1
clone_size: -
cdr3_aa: CASSLDVAGGNEQFF
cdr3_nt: TGCGCCAGCAGCTTGGACGTGGCGGGAGGCAATGAGCAGTTCTTC

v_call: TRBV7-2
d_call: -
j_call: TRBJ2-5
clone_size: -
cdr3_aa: CASSLDLGARAETQYF
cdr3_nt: TGTGCCAGCAGCTTAGATCTGGGGGCGAGGGCAGAGACCCAGTACTTC

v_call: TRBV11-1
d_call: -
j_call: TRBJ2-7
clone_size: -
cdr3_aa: CASSLEVGTSYEQYF
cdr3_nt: TGTGCCAGCAGCTTAGAGGTCGGAACCTCCTACGAGCAGTACTTC

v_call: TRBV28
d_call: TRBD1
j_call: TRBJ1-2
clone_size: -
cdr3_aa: CASSYKTGGPLYGYTF
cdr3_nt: TGTGCCAGCAGCTATAAAACAGGGGGCCCTCTCTATGGCTACACCTTC

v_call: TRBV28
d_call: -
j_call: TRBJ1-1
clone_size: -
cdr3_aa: CASKALRDTEAFF
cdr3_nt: TGTGCCAGCAAAGCTCTACGCGACACTGAAGCTTTCTTT

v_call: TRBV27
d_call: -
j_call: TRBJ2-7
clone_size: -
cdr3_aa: CASSLIPLSGPSYEQYF
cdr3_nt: TGTGCCAGCAGTCTGATCCCACTAAGCGGGCCATCCTACGAGCAGTACTTC

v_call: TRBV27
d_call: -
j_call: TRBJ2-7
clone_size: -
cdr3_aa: CASSLLARFYEQYF
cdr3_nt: TGTGCCAGCAGTTTATTGGCACGCTTCTACGAGCAGTACTTC

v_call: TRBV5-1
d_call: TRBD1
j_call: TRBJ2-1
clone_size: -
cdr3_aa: CASSSTGEVGEQFF
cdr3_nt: TGCGCCAGCAGCTCGACAGGGGAGGTCGGTGAGCAGTTCTTC

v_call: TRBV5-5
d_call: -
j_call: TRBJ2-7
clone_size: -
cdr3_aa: CASSLGQRAYEQYF
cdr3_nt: TGTGCCAGCAGCTTGGGACAGAGGGCCTACGAGCAGTACTTC

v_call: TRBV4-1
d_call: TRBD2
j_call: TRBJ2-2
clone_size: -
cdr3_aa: CASSQGFAGVRTGELFF
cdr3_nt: TGCGCCAGCAGCCAAGGGTTTGCGGGAGTGCGCACCGGGGAGCTGTTTTTT

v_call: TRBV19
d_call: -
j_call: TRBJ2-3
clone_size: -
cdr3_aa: CASSTGNRRTGDTQYF
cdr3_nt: TGTGCCAGTAGTACCGGGAACCGGAGGACCGGGGATACGCAGTATTTT

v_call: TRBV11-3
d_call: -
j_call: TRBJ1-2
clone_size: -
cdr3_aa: CASSLVPGGLDNYGYTF
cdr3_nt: TGTGCCAGCAGCTTAGTACCCGGTGGGCTGGACAACTATGGCTACACCTTC

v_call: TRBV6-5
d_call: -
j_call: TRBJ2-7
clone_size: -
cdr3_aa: CASSYSAGTYEQYF
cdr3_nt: TGTGCCAGCAGTTACTCTGCAGGGACCTACGAGCAGTACTTC

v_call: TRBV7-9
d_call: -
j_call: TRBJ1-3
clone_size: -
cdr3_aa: CASSRSSGNTIYF
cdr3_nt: TGTGCCAGCAGCCGGTCCTCTGGAAACACCATATATTTT

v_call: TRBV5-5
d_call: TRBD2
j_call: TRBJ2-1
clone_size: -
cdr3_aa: CASTWGLAGTRGFF
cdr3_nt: TGTGCCAGCACGTGGGGACTAGCGGGGACCCGTGGGTTCTTC

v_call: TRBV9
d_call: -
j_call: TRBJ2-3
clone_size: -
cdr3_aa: CASSAPGGNTDTQYF
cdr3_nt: TGTGCCAGCAGCGCGCCCGGGGGAAACACAGATACGCAGTATTTT

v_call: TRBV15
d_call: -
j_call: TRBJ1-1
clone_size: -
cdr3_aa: CATSREEGAEAFF
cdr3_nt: TGTGCCACCAGCAGAGAAGAAGGGGCTGAAGCTTTCTTT

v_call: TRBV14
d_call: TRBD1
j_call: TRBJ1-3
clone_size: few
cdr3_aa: CASSLRTGVSGNTIYF
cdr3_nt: TGTGCCAGCAGCCTCCGGACAGGGGTTTCTGGAAACACCATATATTTT

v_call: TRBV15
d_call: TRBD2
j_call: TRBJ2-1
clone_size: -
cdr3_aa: CATSRDVTSGNEQFF
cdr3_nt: TGTGCCACCAGCAGAGATGTGACTAGCGGGAATGAGCAGTTCTTC

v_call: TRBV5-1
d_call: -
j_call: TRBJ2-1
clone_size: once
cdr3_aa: CASKFQGYRDEQFF
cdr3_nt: TGCGCCAGCAAGTTCCAGGGCTACCGGGATGAGCAGTTCTTC

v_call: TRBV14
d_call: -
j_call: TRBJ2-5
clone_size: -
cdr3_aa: CASSLRGWYQETQYF
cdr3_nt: TGTGCCAGCAGCCTTCGTGGGTGGTACCAAGAGACCCAGTACTTC

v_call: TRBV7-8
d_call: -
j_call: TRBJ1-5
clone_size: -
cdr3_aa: CASSRLTGDQPQHF
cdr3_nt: TGTGCCAGCAGCCGGCTCACCGGGGATCAGCCCCAGCATTTT

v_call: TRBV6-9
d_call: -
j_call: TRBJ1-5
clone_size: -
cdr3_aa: CASSYPQGVPQHF
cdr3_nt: TGTGCCAGCAGTTATCCCCAGGGCGTCCCTCAGCATTTT

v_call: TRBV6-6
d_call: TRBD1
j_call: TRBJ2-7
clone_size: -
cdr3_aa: CASSYGQGGLREQYF
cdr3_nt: TGTGCCAGCAGTTACGGACAGGGTGGACTCCGCGAGCAGTACTTC

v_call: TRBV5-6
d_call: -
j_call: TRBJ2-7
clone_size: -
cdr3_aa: CASRSGGANSYEQYF
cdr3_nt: TGTGCCAGCAGAAGTGGCGGGGCGAACTCCTACGAGCAGTACTTC

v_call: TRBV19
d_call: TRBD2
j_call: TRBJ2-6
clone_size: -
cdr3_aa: CASSILSGLGANVLTF
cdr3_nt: TGTGCCAGTAGTATCCTTAGCGGGTTGGGGGCCAACGTCCTGACTTTC

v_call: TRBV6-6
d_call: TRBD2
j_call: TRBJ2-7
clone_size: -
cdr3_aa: CASSRGGTSGYEQYF
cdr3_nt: TGTGCCAGCAGTCGCGGGGGGACTAGCGGCTACGAGCAGTACTTC

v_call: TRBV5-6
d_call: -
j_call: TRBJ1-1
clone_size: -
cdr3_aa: CASSLGSEAFF
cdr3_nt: TGTGCCAGCAGCTTGGGGTCTGAAGCTTTCTTT

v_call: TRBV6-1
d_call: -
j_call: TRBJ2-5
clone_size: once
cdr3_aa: CASSVVTQETQYF
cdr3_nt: TGTGCCAGCAGTGTAGTCACTCAAGAGACCCAGTACTTC

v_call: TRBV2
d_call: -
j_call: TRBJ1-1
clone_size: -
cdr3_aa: CASSENDRILNAEAFF
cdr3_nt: TGTGCCAGCAGTGAAAACGACAGGATTCTCAACGCCGAAGCTTTCTTT